Shown below are 18 T cell receptor beta chains from a single sample sequenced in a study of OX40 agonist ivuxolimab in advanced cancers. TCRdb keeps only in-frame clones here, not all; method: immunoSEQ multiplex PCR. Seen here are about 58,000 clones, under 90% observed once, and the top ten hold about 1.6%. The starting material was CD4+ or CD8+ T cells sorted from blood, obtained in a trial of the OX40 agonist ivuxolimab. The receptors derive from an adult with an advanced solid tumor such as melanoma, head and neck, liver or kidney cancer.

The chain has TRBV9 and TRBJ1-1; no clear D gene. This CDR3 has 13 residues. Trimming left V 1 base short and J 0 bases short, with 4 bases between. Germline V gives CDR1 SGDLS, CDR2 YYNGEE. As DNA, the CDR3 is TGTGCCAGCAGCGTAAAAGTGAACACTGAAGCTTTCTTT. This encodes CASSVKVNTEAFF.

The gene calls are TRBV18 and TRBJ2-7, with 7 bases fitting TRBD1. Germline V gene sequence: CDR1 KGHSH, CDR2 LQKENI. This CDR3 comprises 14 residues. With 5 bases clipped from V and 4 bases from J, the junction kept 8 bases outside the gene matches. This chain's CDR3 is CASSASGTVYEQYF. In DNA form, the CDR3 reads TGTGCCAGCTCAGCCTCCGGGACAGTGTACGAGCAGTACTTC.

This clone came up once. The chain combines TRBV7-2 with TRBJ2-1; TRBD1 matches 7 bases. This CDR3 has 12 amino acids. Trimming removed 10 bases from V and 5 bases from J; junction bases left unmatched: 5. Germline CDR1 reads SGHTA; CDR2 reads FQGNSA. This chain's CDR3 is CATQGWDNEQFF. The DNA of the CDR3 is TGTGCCACACAGGGGTGGGACAATGAGCAGTTCTTC.

V usage is TRBV9 and J usage is TRBJ2-5; D perhaps matches TRBD2 (6 bases). Trimming left V 4 bases short and J 0 bases short, with 16 bases between. The length of the CDR3 is 16 residues. Germline V gene data show CDR1 as SGDLS and CDR2 as YYNGEE. The CDR3 sequence is CASSRRQGGYQETQYF. The CDR3 bases are TGTGCCAGCAGCCGGCGGCAGGGAGGCTACCAAGAGACCCAGTACTTC.

This clone was seen just once. This chain joins TRBV7-9 and TRBJ2-1, with D maybe TRBD2 (5 bases). The V end was cut by 5 bases, the J end by 2 bases, with 13 bases between. This CDR3 contains 15 residues. Per germline, CDR1 SEHNR and CDR2 FQNEAQ (reference sequence). In DNA, the CDR3 is TGTGCCAGCAGCCCACTAGGAAACACCTACAATGAGCAGTTCTTC. This translates into CASSPLGNTYNEQFF.

V gene TRBV6-5 combines with J gene TRBJ1-4; TRBD1 matches at 9 bases. The V segment lost 3 bases and the J segment 5 bases; nucleotides outside the gene matches: 4. The CDR3 has 15 amino acids. CDR1 and CDR2 from the germline V gene are MNHEY and SVGAGI. CDR3 nucleotide sequence: TGTGCCAGCAGTTATGGGACAGGGAAGAATGAAAAACTGTTTTTT. It encodes CASSYGTGKNEKLFF.

The rearrangement uses TRBV28 and TRBJ1-5; TRBD1 agrees at 7 bases. This CDR3 is built from 15 residues. Germline V lookup: CDR1 MDHEN, CDR2 SYDVKM. The V gene end was trimmed by 6 bases and the J gene end by 1 base; junction bases not matched to a gene: 6. In nucleotides, the CDR3 is TGTGCCAGCAGGTCAACAGGGGAAAGCAATCAGCCCCAGCATTTT. Translation gives CASRSTGESNQPQHF.

The chain employs TRBV6-6 and TRBJ1-3, with D uncertain. The germline V gene encodes CDR1 MNHNY and CDR2 SVGAGI (reference sequence). The CDR3 runs 16 residues. V was shortened by 5 bases and J by 4 bases, with 18 bases between the two germline ends. CDR3 nucleotides: TGTGCCAGCAGTCGGACTGGACGGACTTCAGGAAACACCATATATTTT. Residues: CASSRTGRTSGNTIYF.

This clone was seen only once. This chain connects TRBV14 to TRBJ1-1, with TRBD1 as a possible D gene (5 bases). The CDR3 extends over 15 amino acids. Germline CDR1 SGHDN, CDR2 FVKESK. V was shortened by 3 bases and J by 8 bases, with 19 bases between the two germline ends. The CDR3, as DNA: TGTGCCAGCAGCCATTTGGGGACGGGAGCCTGGGAAGCTTTCTTT. It yields the protein CASSHLGTGAWEAFF.

The chain employs TRBV4-2 and TRBJ1-3; D unresolved. Per the germline V gene, CDR1 is LGHNA and CDR2 is YNFKEQ. The CDR3 runs to 15 residues. Trimming shortened V by 5 bases and J by 0 bases, and 11 bases separated the two germline ends. The CDR3 region has the DNA TGTGCCAGCAGCTCCGACACGATCTCTGGAAACACCATATATTTT. As protein: CASSSDTISGNTIYF.

This CDR3 reads CASSSTIPGQGRKEQFF. DNA of the CDR3: TGTGCCAGCAGTTCAACAATTCCGGGACAGGGGAGAAAGGAGCAGTTCTTC. J is TRBJ2-1 and V is TRBV27; TRBD1 agrees at 10 bases. Germline V gene lookup returns CDR1 MNHEY and CDR2 SMNVEV (reference sequence). The J segment lost 10 bases and the V segment lost 4 bases, leaving 16 bases of the junction unmatched. The CDR3 totals 17 residues.

J is TRBJ1-3 and V is TRBV30; D is unresolved. The CDR3 covers 17 residues. The germline V and J ends were trimmed by 1 base and 0 bases, with 16 bases remaining between them. Germline CDR1 is GTSNPN and CDR2 is SVGIG (reference sequence). The CDR3 nucleotides are TGTGCCTGGAGTGGTCTTAGTTCAGCCATCTCTGGAAACACCATATATTTT. Translation gives CAWSGLSSAISGNTIYF.

The chain uses TRBV7-2 and TRBJ2-1, with 9 bases fitting TRBD2. This CDR3 region has 14 residues. J was trimmed by 4 bases and V by 6 bases; bases with no gene match: 4. Germline V gene lookup returns CDR1 SGHTA and CDR2 FQGNSA. The CDR3 DNA reads as TGTGCCAGCAGGGCGGGAGGGCCATACAATGAGCAGTTCTTC. Protein product: CASRAGGPYNEQFF.

CDR3 loop: CASSLSGTPNNQPQHF. The CDR3 bases are TGTGCCAGCAGCTTAAGCGGGACACCCAATAATCAGCCCCAGCATTTT. The chain has TRBV7-9 and TRBJ1-5, with a tentative D call TRBD1 (6 bases). Germline lookup yields CDR1 SEHNR and CDR2 FQNEAQ (reference sequence). The V gene lost 2 bases and the J gene lost 4 bases, with 15 bases spanning the gap. This CDR3 contains 16 residues.

A few counts support this clone. This chain connects TRBV6-5 to TRBJ1-5; no definite D call. The CDR3 loop spans 13 amino acids. The germline V and J ends were trimmed by 3 bases and 3 bases, with 6 bases remaining between them. Germline values: CDR1 MNHEY, CDR2 SVGAGI. The CDR3 DNA is TGTGCCAGCAGTTATCAGCACAATCAGCCCCAGCATTTT. This gives the protein CASSYQHNQPQHF.

Many counts were recorded for this clone. V is TRBV5-4 and J is TRBJ2-5, with 10 positions matching TRBD1. CDR1 and CDR2 (germline): SGHNT, YYREEE (reference sequence). This CDR3 spans 14 amino acids. V lost 0 bases, J lost 5 bases, and 1 base stayed unmatched. The CDR3 bases are TGTGCCAGCAGCTTGGGACAGGGGGCGGAGACCCAGTACTTC. Its protein is CASSLGQGAETQYF. Variable domain in full (rest from reference TRBV5-4 and TRBJ2-5): ETGVTQSPTHLIKTRGQQVTLRCSSQSGHNTVSWYQQALGQGPQFIFQYYREEENGRGNFPPRFSGLQFPNYSSELNVNALELDDSALYLCASSLGQGAETQYFGPGTRLLVL.

The chain carries TRBV19 and TRBJ1-5; TRBD1 agrees at 9 bases. Looked up from germline, CDR1 is LNHDA and CDR2 is SQIVND (reference sequence). Trimming at V came to 10 bases and at J to 7 bases, leaving 14 bases not matched to a gene. CDR3 size: 15 residues. This CDR3 is CATSPGQGPGQPQHF. The CDR3 bases are TGTGCCACATCCCCGGGACAGGGTCCTGGACAGCCCCAGCATTTT.

DNA of the CDR3: TGTGCCAGCACCGGACAGCGCCTTAATCAGCCCCAGCATTTT. Protein product: CASTGQRLNQPQHF. The chain links TRBV6-1 to TRBJ1-5; a possible D gene is TRBD1 (6 bases). Germline loops: CDR1 MNHNS, CDR2 SASEGT. V shed 7 bases and J shed 4 bases, with 14 bases lying between them. The CDR3 sequence is 14 residues long.